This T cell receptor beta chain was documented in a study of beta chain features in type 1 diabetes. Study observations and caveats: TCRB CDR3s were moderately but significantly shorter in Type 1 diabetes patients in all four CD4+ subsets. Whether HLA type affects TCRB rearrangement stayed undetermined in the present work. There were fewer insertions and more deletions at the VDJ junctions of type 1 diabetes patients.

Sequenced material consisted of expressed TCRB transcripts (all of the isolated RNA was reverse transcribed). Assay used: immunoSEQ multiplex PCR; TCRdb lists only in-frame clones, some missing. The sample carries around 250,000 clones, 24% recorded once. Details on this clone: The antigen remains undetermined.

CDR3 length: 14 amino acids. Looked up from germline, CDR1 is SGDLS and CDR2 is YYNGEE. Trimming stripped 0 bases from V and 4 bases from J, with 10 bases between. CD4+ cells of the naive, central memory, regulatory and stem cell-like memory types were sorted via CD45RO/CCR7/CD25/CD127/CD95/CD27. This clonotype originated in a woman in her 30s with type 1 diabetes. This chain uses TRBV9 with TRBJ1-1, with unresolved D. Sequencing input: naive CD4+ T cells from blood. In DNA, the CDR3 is TGTGCCAGCAGCGTAGCTTGGGCAGGCACTGAAGCTTTCTTT. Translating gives CASSVAWAGTEAFF.